This is a list of T cell receptor beta chains from one sample in a study of blood T cell repertoires in COVID-19. Profiled with immunoSEQ multiplex PCR; TCRdb holds only in-frame clones, not every one. The profile shows about 400,000 clones, approximately 86% of them singletons. The sample was PBMCs or T cells enriched from blood (not recorded which). Every receptor here comes from a woman aged 40 to 49 with acute COVID-19. CDR3s include the opening cysteine and the closing phenylalanine or tryptophan. The D gene is left open where the match is weak. Only some rows state a clone size, as once, few, many or a class for expanded clones.

TRBJ2-3 TRBV10-3 . . CATSEEGGSTDTQYF TGTGCCACATCCGAGGAGGGGGGGAGCACAGATACGCAGTATTTT
TRBJ2-3 TRBV24-1 . TRBD1 CATFPGTGPTDTQYF TGTGCCACCTTTCCCGGGACAGGGCCCACAGATACGCAGTATTTT
TRBJ1-6 TRBV11-2 . . CASSLEGRYNSPLHF TGTGCCAGCAGCTTAGAGGGGCGGTATAATTCACCCCTCCACTTT
TRBJ1-2 TRBV14 once . CASSQYRELAGYTF TGTGCCAGCAGCCAATACAGGGAGCTGGCTGGCTACACCTTC
TRBJ1-5 TRBV2 . TRBD1 CASSLRTGGNQPQHF TGTGCCAGCAGTCTTCGGACAGGGGGCAATCAGCCCCAGCATTTT
TRBJ1-2 TRBV19 . . CASEPGRGAGYGYTF TGTGCCAGTGAGCCGGGGAGGGGAGCGGGCTATGGCTACACCTTC
TRBJ2-1 TRBV21-1 once . CASSNRTGDNEQFF TGTGCCAGCAGCAACCGGACAGGGGACAATGAGCAGTTCTTC
TRBJ1-5 TRBV10-2 once TRBD1 CASTRGDGVQPQHF TGCGCCAGCACCAGGGGGGACGGGGTCCAGCCCCAGCATTTT
TRBJ1-1 TRBV20-1 . . CSASAPPQGRAEAFF TGCAGTGCTAGTGCCCCTCCCCAGGGGAGAGCTGAAGCTTTCTTT
TRBJ1-5 TRBV10-1 . . CASSGSRGEPQHF TGCGCCAGCAGTGGCTCCCGGGGGGAGCCCCAGCATTTT
TRBJ2-3 TRBV5-1 once . CASSLGHGGTDTQYF TGCGCCAGCAGCTTGGGACACGGGGGCACAGATACGCAGTATTTT
TRBJ2-5 TRBV6-5 . . CASRPGGMQTQYF TGTGCCAGCAGACCCGGGGGTATGCAGACCCAGTACTTC
TRBJ2-7 TRBV27 . . CASSFTGTYEQYF TGTGCCAGCAGTTTTACGGGTACCTACGAGCAGTACTTC
TRBJ1-1 TRBV7-9 . . CASSPYTEAFF TGTGCCAGCAGCCCTTACACTGAAGCTTTCTTT
TRBJ2-1 TRBV5-6 . . CASSSLGPNNEQFF TGTGCCAGCAGCTCCCTGGGGCCGAACAATGAGCAGTTCTTC
TRBJ1-1 TRBV5-6 . TRBD1 CASSFLQGARTEAFF TGTGCCAGCAGCTTCCTCCAGGGGGCACGTACTGAAGCTTTCTTT
TRBJ1-5 TRBV10-2 . TRBD1 CASSRIGTGNQPQHF TGCGCCAGCAGTAGAATCGGGACAGGCAATCAGCCCCAGCATTTT
TRBJ1-6 TRBV10-3 . . CAISEGGIVDSPLHF TGTGCCATCAGTGAGGGGGGCATCGTAGATTCACCCCTCCACTTT